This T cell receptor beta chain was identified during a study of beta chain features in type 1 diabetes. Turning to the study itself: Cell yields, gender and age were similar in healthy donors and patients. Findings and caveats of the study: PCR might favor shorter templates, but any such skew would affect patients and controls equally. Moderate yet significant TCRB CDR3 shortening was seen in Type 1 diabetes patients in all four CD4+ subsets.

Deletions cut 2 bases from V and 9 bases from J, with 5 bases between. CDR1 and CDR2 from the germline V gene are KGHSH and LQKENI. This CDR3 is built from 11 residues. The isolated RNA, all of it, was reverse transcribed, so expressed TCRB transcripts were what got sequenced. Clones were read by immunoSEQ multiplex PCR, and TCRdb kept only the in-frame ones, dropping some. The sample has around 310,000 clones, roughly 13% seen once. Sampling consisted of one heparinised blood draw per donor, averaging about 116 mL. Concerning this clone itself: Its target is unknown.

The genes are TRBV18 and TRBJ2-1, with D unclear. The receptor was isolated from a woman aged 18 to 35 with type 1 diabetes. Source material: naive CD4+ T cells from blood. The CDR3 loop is CASSPMSEQFF. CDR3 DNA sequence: TGTGCCAGCTCACCAATGAGTGAGCAGTTCTTC.